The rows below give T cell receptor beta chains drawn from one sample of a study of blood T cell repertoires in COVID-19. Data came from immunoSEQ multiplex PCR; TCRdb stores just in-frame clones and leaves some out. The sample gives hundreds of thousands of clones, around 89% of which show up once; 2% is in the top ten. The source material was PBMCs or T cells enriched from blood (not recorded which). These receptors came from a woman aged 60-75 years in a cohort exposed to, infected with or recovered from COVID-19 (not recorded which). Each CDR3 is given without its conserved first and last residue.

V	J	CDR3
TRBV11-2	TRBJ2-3	ASSLGTRLAGGDTQY
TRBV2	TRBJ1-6	ASREDSYNSPLH
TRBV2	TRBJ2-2	ASTRLAGGVGELF
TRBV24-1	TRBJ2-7	ATSDLTPGLENYEQY
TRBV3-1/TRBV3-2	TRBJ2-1	ASSQERSRTSGNNEQF
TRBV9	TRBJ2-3	ASSVAPGGFRTDTQY
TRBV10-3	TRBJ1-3	AIRDPRQASGNTIY
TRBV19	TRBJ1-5	ASSLGQGDNQPQH
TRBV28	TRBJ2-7	ASSWQGMTYEQY
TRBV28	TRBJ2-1	ASSDYPRRLAGTNEQF
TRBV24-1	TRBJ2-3	ATSDFGGTSTDTQY
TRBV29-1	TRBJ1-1	SVDQGNTEAF
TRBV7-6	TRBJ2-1	ASSTQQGAYNEQF
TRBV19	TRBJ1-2	ASSIKGAGGYGYT
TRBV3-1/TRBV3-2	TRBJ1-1	ASGGRNTEAF
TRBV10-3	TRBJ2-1	AISSMGLQSSYNEQF
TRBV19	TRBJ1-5	ASGTAGNQPQH
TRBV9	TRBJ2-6	ASSTGTGFSGANVLT
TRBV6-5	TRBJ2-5	ASSLDRDTRAQY
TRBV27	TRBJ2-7	ASSLYSSGNYEQY
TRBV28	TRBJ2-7	ASRRSGEGPPPQY
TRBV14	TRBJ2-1	ASSRQKGLAGDRAYNEQF
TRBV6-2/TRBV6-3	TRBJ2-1	ASSETSVNNEQF
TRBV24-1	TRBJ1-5	ATSDSRKPNQPQH
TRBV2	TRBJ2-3	ASSAPFTSGSTGDTQY
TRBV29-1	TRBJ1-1	SVVRALVTEAF
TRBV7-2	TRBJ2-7	ASSLRVVTSGPSYEQY
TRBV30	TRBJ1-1	ACPSAKGRNTEAF
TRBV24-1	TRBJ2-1	ATSTSRAGEYNEQF
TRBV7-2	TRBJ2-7	ASSLGTSGSRDEQY
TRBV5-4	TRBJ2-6	ASSLRQSSGANVLT
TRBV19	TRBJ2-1	ASSRIGQGHNEQF
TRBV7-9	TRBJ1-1	ASSLGPGAF
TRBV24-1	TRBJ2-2	ATSDWSLGRELF
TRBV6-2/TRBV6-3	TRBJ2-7	ASSYSQEIGVIEQY
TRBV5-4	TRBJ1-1	ASSFFRARSAEAF
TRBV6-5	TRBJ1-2	ASTGGVGYT
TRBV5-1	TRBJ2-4	ASSLTGREDIQY
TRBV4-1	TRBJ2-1	ASSSTSRTTSYNEQF
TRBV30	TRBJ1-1	AWGTGALNTEAF
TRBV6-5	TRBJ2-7	ASGPGSSYEQY
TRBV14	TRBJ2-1	ASAWGAYNEQF
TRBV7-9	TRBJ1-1	ASSSHRVTNTEAF
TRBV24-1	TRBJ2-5	ATSDRGTSGRARETQY
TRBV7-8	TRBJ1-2	ASSLWGQGSGYT
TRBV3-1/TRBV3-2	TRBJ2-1	ASSQDRGLALNEQF
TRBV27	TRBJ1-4	ASSLGQGREKLF
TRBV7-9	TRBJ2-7	ASSREGQGSEQY
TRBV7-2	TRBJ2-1	ASSRTSGRNNEQF
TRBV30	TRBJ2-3	AWSVTGISTDTQY